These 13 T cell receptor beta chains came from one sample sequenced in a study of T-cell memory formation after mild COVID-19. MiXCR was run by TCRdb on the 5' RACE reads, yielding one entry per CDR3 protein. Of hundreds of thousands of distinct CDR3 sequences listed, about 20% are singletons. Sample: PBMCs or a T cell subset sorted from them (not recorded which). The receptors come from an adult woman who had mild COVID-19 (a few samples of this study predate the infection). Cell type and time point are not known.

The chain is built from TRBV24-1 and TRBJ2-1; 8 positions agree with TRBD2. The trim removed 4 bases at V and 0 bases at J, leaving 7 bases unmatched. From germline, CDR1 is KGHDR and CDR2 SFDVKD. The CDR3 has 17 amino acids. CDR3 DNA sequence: TGTGCCACCAGTGACCCGGGAGGGACTACCTCCTACAATGAGCAGTTCTTC. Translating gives CATSDPGGTTSYNEQFF.

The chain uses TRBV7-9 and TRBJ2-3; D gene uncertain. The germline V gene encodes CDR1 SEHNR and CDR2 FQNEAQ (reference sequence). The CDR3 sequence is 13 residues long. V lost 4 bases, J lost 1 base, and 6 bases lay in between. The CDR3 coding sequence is TGTGCCAGCAGCTGGCCCGGCACAGATACGCAGTATTTT. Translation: CASSWPGTDTQYF.

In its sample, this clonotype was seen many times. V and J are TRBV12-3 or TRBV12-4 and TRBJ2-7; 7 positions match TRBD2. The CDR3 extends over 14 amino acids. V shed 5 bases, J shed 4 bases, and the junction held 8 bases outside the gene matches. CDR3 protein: CASSPGGLLYEQYF. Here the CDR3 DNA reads TGTGCCAGCAGTCCGGGGGGACTTCTATACGAGCAGTACTTC.

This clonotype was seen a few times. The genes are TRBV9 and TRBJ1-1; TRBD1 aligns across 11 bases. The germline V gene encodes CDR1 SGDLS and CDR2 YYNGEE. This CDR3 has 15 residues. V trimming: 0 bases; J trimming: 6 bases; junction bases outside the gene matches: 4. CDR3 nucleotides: TGTGCCAGCAGCGTAGTCGGGACAGGGGGTGCTGAAGCTTTCTTT. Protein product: CASSVVGTGGAEAFF.

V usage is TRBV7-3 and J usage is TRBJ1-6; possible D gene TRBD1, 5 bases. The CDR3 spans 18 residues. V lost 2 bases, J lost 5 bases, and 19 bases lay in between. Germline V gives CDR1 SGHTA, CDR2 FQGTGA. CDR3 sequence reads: CASSLLPQGRNNNSPLHF. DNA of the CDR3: TGTGCCAGCAGCTTACTACCCCAGGGTCGGAATAATAATTCACCCCTCCACTTT.

This CDR3 reads CAIIETVTSYEQYF. The CDR3 region has the DNA TGTGCCATCATCGAGACCGTCACATCCTACGAGCAGTACTTC. The chain joins TRBV10-3 to TRBJ2-7; D unresolved. The CDR3 consists of 14 residues. The germline CDR1 and CDR2 sequences are ENHRY and SYGVKD. V shed 7 bases and J shed 1 base, with 14 bases lying between them.

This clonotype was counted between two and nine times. Here the CDR3 DNA reads TGTGCCAGCGCGGGGGGAGACCGGTGGGATACGCAGTATTTT. It yields the protein CASAGGDRWDTQYF. The chain uses TRBV19 and TRBJ2-3; 8 nucleotides match TRBD2. CDR1 LNHDA and CDR2 SQIVND come from the germline V gene (reference sequence). CDR3 size: 14 residues. Losses at the gene ends were 9 bases for V and 6 bases for J; bases not matched to a gene: 11. Filled out from reference TRBV19 and TRBJ2-3, the complete variable domain reads DGGITQSPKYLFRKEGQNVTLSCEQNLNHDAMYWYRQDPGQGLRLIYYSQIVNDFQKGDIAEGYSVSREKKESFPLTVTSAQKNPTAFYLCASAGGDRWDTQYFGPGTRLTVL.

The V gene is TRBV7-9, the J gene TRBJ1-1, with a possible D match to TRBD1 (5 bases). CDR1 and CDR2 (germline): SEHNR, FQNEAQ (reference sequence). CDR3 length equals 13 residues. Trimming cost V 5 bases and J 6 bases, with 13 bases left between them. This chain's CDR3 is CASSRDLDAEAFF. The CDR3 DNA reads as TGTGCCAGCAGCCGGGACCTGGACGCTGAAGCTTTCTTT.

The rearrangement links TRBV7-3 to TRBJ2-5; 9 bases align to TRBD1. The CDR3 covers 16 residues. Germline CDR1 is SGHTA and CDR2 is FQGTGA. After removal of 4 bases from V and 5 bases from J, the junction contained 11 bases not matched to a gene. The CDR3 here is CASSSGQGGFGETQYF. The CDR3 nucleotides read TGTGCCAGCAGCTCGGGACAGGGAGGGTTTGGGGAGACCCAGTACTTC.

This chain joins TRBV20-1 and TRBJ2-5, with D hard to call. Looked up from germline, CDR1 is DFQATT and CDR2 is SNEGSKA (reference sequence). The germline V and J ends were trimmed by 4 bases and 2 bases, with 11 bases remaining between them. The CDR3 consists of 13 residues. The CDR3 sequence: CSAIGNDQETQYF. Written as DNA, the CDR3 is TGCAGTGCTATTGGCAACGATCAAGAGACCCAGTACTTC.

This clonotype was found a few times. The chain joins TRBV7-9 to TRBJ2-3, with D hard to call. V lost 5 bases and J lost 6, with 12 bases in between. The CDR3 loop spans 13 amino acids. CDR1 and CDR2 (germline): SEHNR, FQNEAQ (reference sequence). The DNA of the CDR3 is TGTGCCAGCAGCCCCGGCTGGGTGGATACGCAGTATTTT. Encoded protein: CASSPGWVDTQYF.

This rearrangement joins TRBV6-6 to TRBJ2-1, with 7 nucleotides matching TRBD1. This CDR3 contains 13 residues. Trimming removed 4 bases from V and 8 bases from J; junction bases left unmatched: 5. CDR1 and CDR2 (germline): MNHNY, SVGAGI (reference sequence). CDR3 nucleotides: TGTGCCAGCAGTTTGACAGGGTGGGATGAGCAGTTCTTC. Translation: CASSLTGWDEQFF.

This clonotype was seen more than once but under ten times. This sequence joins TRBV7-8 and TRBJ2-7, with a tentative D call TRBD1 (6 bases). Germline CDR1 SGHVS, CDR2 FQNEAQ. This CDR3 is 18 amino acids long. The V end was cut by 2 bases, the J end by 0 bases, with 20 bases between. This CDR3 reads CASSLPLPGQGGSYEQYF. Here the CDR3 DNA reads TGTGCCAGCAGCTTACCTCTCCCGGGCCAAGGGGGCTCCTACGAGCAGTACTTC. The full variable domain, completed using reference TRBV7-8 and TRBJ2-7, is GAGVSQSPRYKVAKRGQDVALRCDPISGHVSLFWYQQALGQGPEFLTYFQNEAQLDKSGLPSDRFFAERPEGSVSTLKIQRTQQEDSAVYLCASSLPLPGQGGSYEQYFGPGTRLTVT.